This T cell receptor (beta chain) was found in a study of tumor-infiltrating lymphocytes in glioblastoma multiforme. Germline CDR1 and CDR2: SGHAT and FQDESV (reference sequence). Trimming shortened V by 8 bases and J by 3 bases, and 13 bases separated the two germline ends. CDR3 length equals 14 residues. TCRB libraries came from RNA via three nested multiplex PCR rounds. TCRdb fed the multiplex PCR reads into MiXCR, producing one record per CDR3 protein. The sample carries some 15,000 distinct CDR3 sequences, 73% recorded once. The rearrangement links TRBV11-1 to TRBJ2-2; D ambiguous. What was sequenced was brain tumor tissue. This sequence originates from a male donor with glioblastoma. The CDR3 protein is CASLMATDTGELFF. The CDR3, as DNA: TGTGCCAGCTTGATGGCGACGGACACCGGGGAGCTGTTTTTT.